What follows describes a single TCR beta chain. These data belong to a study of PD-L1 blockade in urothelial cancer. The table came from immunoSEQ multiplex PCR; TCRdb's copy has only in-frame clones and leaves some out. The table has more than 75,000 clones, less than 90% seen once; the top ten hold around 2%. Time point in this sample: pretreatment peripheral blood. The CDR3 covers 14 residues. This TCR was recovered from a man in his sixties with urothelial cancer. This chain joins TRBV12-2 and TRBJ1-2. TRBV12-2 is given as a pseudogene. The source material was PBMCs, sampled around atezolizumab (anti-PD-L1) treatment. CDR3 sequence: CASRLGVGRGGYTF. In nucleotides, the CDR3 is TGTGCAAGTCGCTTAGGTGTTGGTCGGGGTGGCTACACCTTC.